Presented here are 28 T cell receptor beta chains from one specimen sequenced in a study of blood T cells in healthy people across ages. A sample-barcoded 5' primer and a J-beta primer mix were used in a second PCR of roughly 7 to 11 cycles. Each CDR3 protein gets one entry after TCRdb re-called the 5' RACE reads with MiXCR. The sample records under 2 million distinct CDR3 sequences, 30% to 40% being singletons. The sample was blood. These receptor sequences come from a woman in her 30s in good health.

In nucleotides, the CDR3 is TGTGCCAGCAGCTTAACGGGAGGGCCACGATGGTCTCCAGATACGCAGTATTTT. Translated, it gives CASSLTGGPRWSPDTQYF. The J gene is TRBJ2-3, the V gene TRBV7-3, with TRBD2 identical over 7 bases. The J segment lost 4 bases and the V segment lost 0 bases, leaving 13 bases of the junction unmatched. Germline V CDR1 and CDR2: SGHTA, FQGTGA. CDR3 length equals 18 residues.

The chain couples TRBV20-1 to TRBJ2-1; 11 bases align to TRBD2. The CDR3 length is 15 residues. CDR1 and CDR2 from the germline V gene are DFQATT and SNEGSKA (reference sequence). Germline trimming cut 6 bases from V and 4 bases from J; bases unmatched to any gene: 8. CDR3 residues: CSAPSGTSGYNEQFF. The CDR3 nucleotides read TGCAGTGCCCCCTCCGGGACTAGCGGTTACAATGAGCAGTTCTTC.

The rearrangement joins TRBV28 to TRBJ1-5; a weak D match, TRBD1 (5 bases). Trimming shortened V by 7 bases and J by 6 bases, and 10 bases separated the two germline ends. CDR3 size: 12 residues. CDR1 is MDHEN and CDR2 is SYDVKM in the germline V gene. CDR3 region: CASNIGGQPQHF. CDR3 nucleotides: TGTGCCAGCAATATTGGGGGTCAGCCCCAGCATTTT.

There are a few counts of this clonotype. The chain uses TRBV20-1 and TRBJ2-1; TRBD2 matches at 10 bases. Germline loops: CDR1 DFQATT, CDR2 SNEGSKA (reference sequence). This CDR3 comprises 16 residues. The V and J ends lost 2 bases and 0 bases, in that order; junction bases with no gene match: 4. In DNA, the CDR3 is TGCAGTGCTAGACTAGCGGGGGTCACCTCCTACAATGAGCAGTTCTTC. This encodes CSARLAGVTSYNEQFF.

This chain joins TRBV9 and TRBJ2-1, with no clear D. V lost 4 bases and J 0 bases, leaving 14 bases between the germline ends. Germline CDR1 reads SGDLS; CDR2 reads YYNGEE. The length of the CDR3 is 16 residues. CDR3 sequence: CASSPRSGSSYNEQFF. CDR3 nucleotide sequence: TGTGCCAGCAGCCCCCGCTCCGGTAGCTCCTACAATGAGCAGTTCTTC.

In the case of this clonotype: A read error may produce the germline difference seen at one junction end. The chain uses TRBV3-1 and TRBJ2-5, with D perhaps given as TRBD1 or TRBD2 (5 bases each). Germline values: CDR1 LGHDT, CDR2 YNNKEL (reference sequence). The CDR3 loop spans 15 amino acids. The CDR3 nucleotides read TGCGCCAGCAGCCCTTGGGTCGGGGCCCCAAGGACCCAGTACTTC. This sequence encodes CASSPWVGAPRTQYF.

Only a few counts were recorded for this clonotype. The chain carries TRBV10-3 and TRBJ2-1, with 9 bases fitting TRBD2. The V segment lost 5 bases and the J segment 5 bases; nucleotides outside the gene matches: 4. Germline assignment: CDR1 ENHRY and CDR2 SYGVKD. The CDR3 loop spans 14 amino acids. The CDR3 nucleotides read TGTGCCATCAGTCCCGGGACTAGCAACAATGAGCAGTTCTTC. It encodes CAISPGTSNNEQFF.

The gene calls are TRBV7-8 and TRBJ1-1, with 7 nucleotides matching TRBD1. V lost 2 bases and J lost 8; bases outside the gene matches: 8. This CDR3 has 14 residues. The germline V gene encodes CDR1 SGHVS and CDR2 FQNEAQ. The CDR3 DNA follows: TGTGCCAGCAGCTTAATCGGGACAGCCCGGGAAGCTTTCTTT. Residues: CASSLIGTAREAFF.

The V and J genes are TRBV2 and TRBJ2-5; D gene ambiguous. V lost 6 bases to trimming and J lost 5 bases, with 16 bases between them. From germline, CDR1 is SNHLY and CDR2 FYNNEI. The length of the CDR3 is 14 residues. CDR3 residues: CASRGLTAAETQYF. In nucleotides, the CDR3 is TGTGCCAGCAGGGGATTGACGGCGGCGGAGACCCAGTACTTC. The variable domain in full, with the rest retrieved from reference TRBV2 and TRBJ2-5, is EPEVTQTPSHQVTQMGQEVILRCVPISNHLYFYWYRQILGQKVEFLVSFYNNEISEKSEIFDDQFSVERPDGSNFTLKIRSTKLEDSAMYFCASRGLTAAETQYFGPGTRLLVL.

This clonotype was seen more than once but under ten times. The genes are TRBV20-1 and TRBJ2-4; TRBD1 matches at 7 bases. Trimming took 3 bases from V and 7 from J; bases not matched to a gene: 9. The CDR3 covers 14 residues. Germline V CDR1 and CDR2: DFQATT, SNEGSKA (reference sequence). The CDR3 region is CSARARQGVNIQYF. The CDR3 DNA is TGCAGTGCTAGGGCTAGGCAGGGGGTGAACATTCAGTACTTC.

This clonotype showed up just a few times. The rearrangement joins TRBV6-2 or TRBV6-3 to TRBJ1-6; D not resolved. This CDR3 has 13 residues. CDR1 and CDR2 (germline): MNHEY, SVGEGT. Trimming cost V 5 bases and J 11 bases, with 13 bases left between them. CDR3 residues: CASSIPGSPPLHF. The CDR3 DNA is TGTGCCAGCAGTATCCCCGGGAGTCCACCCCTCCACTTT.

A single count supports this clonotype. An end of the junction does not agree with germline; a read error may underlie this. This chain connects TRBV10-3 to TRBJ2-5, with D uncertain. CDR3 length: 13 residues. Germline V lookup: CDR1 ENHRY, CDR2 SYGVKD. In DNA form, the CDR3 reads TGTGTCATCAGTGATGGGATGGTAGAGACCCAGTACTTC. This codes for CVISDGMVETQYF.

In this sample, this clonotype turned up a few times. This chain joins TRBV21-1 and TRBJ2-7; the D call TRBD2 from the table was never checked on the DNA. TRBV21-1 is flagged as a pseudogene. The CDR3 spans 16 residues. CDR3: CASSHRGLPILYEQYF. The CDR3 DNA reads as TGTGCCAGCAGCCACCGAGGACTACCTATCCTCTACGAGCAGTACTTC.

J is TRBJ2-3 and V is TRBV5-6; tentatively, D is TRBD1 or TRBD2 (5 bases each). V was pared by 4 bases and J by 2 bases, with 14 bases between. Germline V gene lookup returns CDR1 SGHDT and CDR2 YYEEEE. The CDR3 has 15 amino acids. The chain's CDR3 is CASSRAGTNTDTQYF. The CDR3 coding sequence is TGTGCCAGCAGCCGTGCCGGGACGAACACAGATACGCAGTATTTT.

This clonotype has just a few counts. V is TRBV20-1 and J is TRBJ1-2; D is unresolved. Per germline, CDR1 DFQATT and CDR2 SNEGSKA (reference sequence). V lost 4 bases to trimming and J lost 1 base, with 13 bases between them. The CDR3 is 14 residues long. CDR3 bases: TGCAGTGCTATTTTTGGGCATCTTAACTATGGCTACACCTTC. It translates to CSAIFGHLNYGYTF.

The chain couples TRBV6-2 or TRBV6-3 to TRBJ2-7, with 7 bases aligning to TRBD1. This CDR3 comprises 14 residues. Trimming took 6 bases from V and 9 from J; bases not matched to a gene: 14. Germline V lookup: CDR1 MNHEY, CDR2 SVGEGT. The CDR3 is CASSTGTELRAQYF. Here the CDR3 DNA reads TGTGCCAGCAGCACCGGGACAGAGCTACGGGCGCAGTACTTC.

For this clonotype: A much larger clone sits a single nucleotide away, making a read error possible. This rearrangement joins TRBV29-1 to TRBJ2-7; 11 bases map to TRBD2. CDR1 SQVTM and CDR2 ANQGSEA come from the germline V gene. The CDR3 runs to 17 residues. Trimming took 3 bases from V and 0 from J; bases not matched to a gene: 10. CDR3 loop: CSVEITNSGGASYEQYF. Written as DNA, the CDR3 is TGCAGCGTTGAGATCACGAATAGCGGGGGGGCCTCCTACGAGCAGTACTTC.

The CDR3 DNA reads TGTGCCAGCACCCTGAGTAGGGGCCGGGAGACCCAGTACTTC. Amino acids: CASTLSRGRETQYF. The chain recombines TRBV7-3 with TRBJ2-5, with D maybe TRBD1 (5 bases). The CDR3 is made up of 14 amino acids. Germline V gene data show CDR1 as SGHTA and CDR2 as FQGTGA. V shed 7 bases and J shed 5 bases, with 17 bases lying between them.

The chain links TRBV7-9 to TRBJ2-1; weak D call: TRBD1 (5 bases). This CDR3 region has 12 residues. The germline V and J ends were trimmed by 5 bases and 8 bases, with 10 bases remaining between them. Germline assignment: CDR1 SEHNR and CDR2 FQNEAQ (reference sequence). The CDR3 reads CASSTAGHEQFF. The CDR3 DNA reads as TGTGCCAGCAGCACGGCAGGGCATGAGCAGTTCTTC.

This clonotype was recorded a few times. The chain is built from TRBV7-9 and TRBJ2-7; a possible D gene is TRBD1 (6 bases). Trimming cost V 6 bases and J 1 base, with 16 bases left between them. The CDR3 sequence is 15 residues long. Germline V gene lookup returns CDR1 SEHNR and CDR2 FQNEAQ (reference sequence). Here the CDR3 reads CASSKQGAYSYEQYF. CDR3 bases: TGTGCCAGCAGTAAACAGGGTGCATATTCCTACGAGCAGTACTTC.

This clonotype was seen only a few times. The J gene is TRBJ1-1, the V gene TRBV20-1; D remains ambiguous. The germline gives CDR1 DFQATT, CDR2 SNEGSKA (reference sequence). The CDR3 is 15 amino acids. With 0 bases removed from V and 7 bases from J, the gap between germline ends came to 18 bases. CDR3 loop: CSARDPGRAVNEAFF. The CDR3 DNA sequence: TGCAGTGCTAGAGATCCGGGGAGAGCGGTCAATGAAGCTTTCTTT.

The V and J genes are TRBV20-1 and TRBJ1-1; D might be TRBD1 (5 bases). V gave up 0 bases and J gave up 0 bases, with 11 bases separating them. This CDR3 contains 15 residues. The V gene's germline CDR1 is DFQATT and CDR2 SNEGSKA (reference sequence). The CDR3 nucleotides are TGCAGTGCTAGAGACAGGGAAGTGTTGAACACTGAAGCTTTCTTT. Translation gives CSARDREVLNTEAFF.

CDR3 loop: CASRLDRAQETQYF. Here the CDR3 DNA reads TGTGCCAGCAGACTAGACAGGGCACAAGAGACCCAGTACTTC. The J gene is TRBJ2-5, the V gene TRBV7-8; 7 nucleotides align to TRBD1. The CDR3 is 14 residues long. The J segment lost 2 bases and the V segment lost 6 bases, leaving 6 bases of the junction unmatched. Germline V gene data show CDR1 as SGHVS and CDR2 as FQNEAQ.

The chain carries TRBV10-3 and TRBJ2-1; 11 positions agree with TRBD2. V trimming: 3 bases; J trimming: 1 base; junction bases outside the gene matches: 2. The CDR3 consists of 16 residues. CDR1 is ENHRY, CDR2 SYGVKD, per germline. DNA for the CDR3: TGTGCCATCAGTGATAGACTAGCGGGATCCTACAATGAGCAGTTCTTC. Its protein is CAISDRLAGSYNEQFF.

This clonotype showed up just once. The rearrangement uses TRBV5-1 and TRBJ1-2; D is possibly TRBD1 (6 bases). This CDR3 contains 14 residues. The germline V and J ends were trimmed by 3 bases and 6 bases, with 15 bases remaining between them. CDR1 and CDR2 (germline): SGHRS, YFSETQ. CDR3: CASSWTGGVDGYTF. The CDR3 region has the DNA TGCGCCAGCAGCTGGACCGGGGGCGTTGATGGCTACACCTTC. Full variable domain (outside the CDR3, taken from reference TRBV5-1 and TRBJ1-2): KAGVTQTPRYLIKTRGQQVTLSCSPISGHRSVSWYQQTPGQGLQFLFEYFSETQRNKGNFPGRFSGRQFSNSRSEMNVSTLELGDSALYLCASSWTGGVDGYTFGSGTRLTVV.

This clonotype has just a few counts. The gene calls are TRBV28 and TRBJ2-5; no reliable D call. The CDR3 consists of 13 residues. Trimming left V 5 bases short and J 2 bases short, with 9 bases between. Germline CDR1 reads MDHEN; CDR2 reads SYDVKM. The DNA for the CDR3 is TGTGCCAGCAGTGGTCACCCACAAGAGACCCAGTACTTC. Translating it yields CASSGHPQETQYF.

The chain uses TRBV2 and TRBJ2-3, with TRBD2 identical over 7 bases. Losses at the gene ends were 6 bases for V and 0 bases for J; bases not matched to a gene: 6. Germline loops: CDR1 SNHLY, CDR2 FYNNEI. CDR3 length: 15 amino acids. This CDR3 is CASRLAPKSTDTQYF. CDR3 sequence (DNA): TGTGCCAGCAGACTAGCGCCGAAAAGCACAGATACGCAGTATTTT.

The chain uses TRBV5-1 and TRBJ1-1; D call uncertain. Germline assignment: CDR1 SGHRS and CDR2 YFSETQ. The length of the CDR3 is 17 residues. With 5 bases removed from V and 4 bases from J, the gap between germline ends came to 24 bases. The CDR3 nucleotides read TGCGCCAGCAGTACTTTGGGTAGATCGGGTAGGGCCACTGAAGCTTTCTTT. Translation gives CASSTLGRSGRATEAFF.